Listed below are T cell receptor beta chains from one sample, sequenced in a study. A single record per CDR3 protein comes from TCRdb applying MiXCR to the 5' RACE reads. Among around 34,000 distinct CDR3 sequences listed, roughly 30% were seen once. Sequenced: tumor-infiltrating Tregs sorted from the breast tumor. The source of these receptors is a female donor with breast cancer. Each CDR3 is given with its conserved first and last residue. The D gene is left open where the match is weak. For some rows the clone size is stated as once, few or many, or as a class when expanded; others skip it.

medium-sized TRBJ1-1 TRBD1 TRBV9 CASSVGLPRDRGRPGSTEAFF TGTGCCAGCAGCGTAGGTCTCCCTCGGGACAGGGGGCGCCCAGGGAGCACTGAAGCTTTCTTT
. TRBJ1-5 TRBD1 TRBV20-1 CSAYQTGEQPQHF TGCAGTGCCTACCAGACAGGGGAACAGCCCCAGCATTTT
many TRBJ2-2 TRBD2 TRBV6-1 CASSKLAGNPGELFF TGTGCCAGCTCAAAGTTAGCGGGAAACCCCGGGGAGCTGTTTTTT
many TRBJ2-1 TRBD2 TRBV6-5 CASSYPGASGSNEQFF TGTGCCAGCAGTTACCCGGGTGCTAGCGGGAGCAATGAGCAGTTCTTC
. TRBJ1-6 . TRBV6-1 CASSETHRSNSPLHF TGTGCCAGCAGTGAAACGCATAGGAGTAATTCACCCCTCCACTTT
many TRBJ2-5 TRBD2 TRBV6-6 CASTRTSRGQETQYF TGTGCCAGCACCAGGACTAGCCGGGGGCAAGAGACCCAGTACTTC
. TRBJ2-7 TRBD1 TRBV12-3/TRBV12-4 CASSGWSGTGTYEQYF TGTGCCAGCAGCGGTTGGTCCGGGACAGGGACCTACGAGCAGTACTTC
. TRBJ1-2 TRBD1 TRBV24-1 CATSDNRGRGYTF TGTGCCACCAGTGACAACAGGGGTCGCGGCTACACCTTC
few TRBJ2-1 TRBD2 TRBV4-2 CASSQWEGPGNEQFF TGTGCCAGCAGCCAGTGGGAGGGCCCCGGCAATGAGCAGTTCTTC
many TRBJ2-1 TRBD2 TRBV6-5 CASWDLGGNEQFF TGTGCCAGCTGGGACTTGGGAGGGAATGAGCAGTTCTTC
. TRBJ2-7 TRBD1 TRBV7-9 CASGQQTGSYTLEQYF TGTGCCAGCGGCCAACAGACAGGGTCTTATACCCTCGAGCAGTACTTC
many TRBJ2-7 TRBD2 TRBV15 CATSPAPSGRSYEQYF TGTGCCACCAGCCCTGCGCCCAGCGGGAGGTCCTACGAGCAGTACTTC
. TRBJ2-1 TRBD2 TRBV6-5 CASSYSGGGRNEQFF TGTGCCAGCAGTTACTCGGGGGGAGGGCGCAATGAGCAGTTCTTC
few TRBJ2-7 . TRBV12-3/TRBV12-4 CASSRLARNEQYF TGTGCCAGCAGTCGCCTGGCGAGGAACGAGCAGTACTTC
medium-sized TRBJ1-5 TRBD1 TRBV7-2 CASSPGQGIQPQHF TGTGCCAGCAGCCCGGGACAGGGTATTCAGCCCCAGCATTTT
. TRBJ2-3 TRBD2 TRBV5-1 CASRSQASGSPGTDTQYF TGCGCCAGCAGGTCACAGGCCAGCGGGAGTCCCGGCACAGATACGCAGTATTTT
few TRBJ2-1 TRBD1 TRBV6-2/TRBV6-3 CASSYWDRVNGEQFF TGTGCCAGCAGTTACTGGGACAGGGTAAACGGTGAGCAGTTCTTC